These T cell receptor beta chains were read from a single sample in a study of T cell changes during pregnancy in multiple sclerosis. Sequenced by immunoSEQ multiplex PCR; TCRdb stores in-frame clones only, minus some. The repertoire holds 40,000 or so clones, with approximately 90% as singletons. The sequencing used CD8+ T cells from peripheral blood mononuclear cells, collected in the first trimester of pregnancy. These receptors originate from a female donor with multiple sclerosis, enrolled in a pregnancy study. The CDR3 runs from the conserved cysteine through the conserved F or W. D genes are given only for firm matches. Some rows mark clone size as missing; the rest say once, few, many or name a class of expanded clone.

CDR3nt: TGTGCCAGCAGCTTAGCCGATGATAGAGAGACCCAGTACTTC; CDR3aa: CASSLADDRETQYF; j_gene: TRBJ2-5; abundance: NA; d_gene: NA; v_gene: TRBV11-2
CDR3nt: TGTGCCAGCAGCCCAGGGCTAGCGGGGACAGATACGCAGTATTTT; CDR3aa: CASSPGLAGTDTQYF; j_gene: TRBJ2-3; abundance: NA; d_gene: TRBD2; v_gene: TRBV27
CDR3nt: TGTGCCAGTAGGGTCGGGGGGGGAGGGGTCACTGAAGCTTTCTTT; CDR3aa: CASRVGGGGVTEAFF; j_gene: TRBJ1-1; abundance: NA; d_gene: NA; v_gene: TRBV19
CDR3nt: TGTGCCAGCAGTGAATGGGCGGGGGGGCACGGTGAGCAGTTCTTC; CDR3aa: CASSEWAGGHGEQFF; j_gene: TRBJ2-1; abundance: NA; d_gene: TRBD2; v_gene: TRBV6-1
CDR3nt: TGTGCCAGCAGTGGAGCTATAGATACGCAGTATTTT; CDR3aa: CASSGAIDTQYF; j_gene: TRBJ2-3; abundance: NA; d_gene: NA; v_gene: TRBV2
CDR3nt: TGCGCCAGCAGCCGGATGGGAATGAGCGGGTCCGGGAATGAGCAGTTCTTC; CDR3aa: CASSRMGMSGSGNEQFF; j_gene: TRBJ2-1; abundance: NA; d_gene: NA; v_gene: TRBV4-3
CDR3nt: TGTGCCAGCAGCCCCGGCCGGGACAGGGGGTACTTC; CDR3aa: CASSPGRDRGYF; j_gene: TRBJ2-7; abundance: NA; d_gene: TRBD1; v_gene: TRBV5-6
CDR3nt: TGTGCCAGCAGCCAAGGGACAGGCCTTAACTATGGCTACACCTTC; CDR3aa: CASSQGTGLNYGYTF; j_gene: TRBJ1-2; abundance: NA; d_gene: TRBD1; v_gene: TRBV14
CDR3nt: TGTGCCAGTAACGGGATCACTGAAGCTTTCTTT; CDR3aa: CASNGITEAFF; j_gene: TRBJ1-1; abundance: few; d_gene: NA; v_gene: TRBV19
CDR3nt: TGCGCCAGCAGCCAAGGGTTACAGGGGAATCAGCCCCAGCATTTT; CDR3aa: CASSQGLQGNQPQHF; j_gene: TRBJ1-5; abundance: few; d_gene: TRBD1; v_gene: TRBV4-3
CDR3nt: TGTGCCAGCAGCGTCCCAGCGGGGGGAGGTCGCAATGAGCAGTTCTTC; CDR3aa: CASSVPAGGGRNEQFF; j_gene: TRBJ2-1; abundance: NA; d_gene: TRBD2; v_gene: TRBV9
CDR3nt: TGCGCCAGCAGCCAATTTCAAGGCGGGGGCCTTATCACAGATACGCAGTATTTT; CDR3aa: CASSQFQGGGLITDTQYF; j_gene: TRBJ2-3; abundance: once; d_gene: NA; v_gene: TRBV4-1
CDR3nt: TGTGCCAGCAGCGCACTCCACAGACCAGAAGCTTTCTTT; CDR3aa: CASSALHRPEAFF; j_gene: TRBJ1-1; abundance: NA; d_gene: NA; v_gene: TRBV9
CDR3nt: TGTGCCAGCAGCCCAGGGACAGGGGGCTCCTATAATTCACCCCTCCACTTT; CDR3aa: CASSPGTGGSYNSPLHF; j_gene: TRBJ1-6; abundance: once; d_gene: TRBD1; v_gene: TRBV7-2
CDR3nt: TGTGCCAGCAGCCCCAGCGGGTCTGGGGCCAACGTCCTGACTTTC; CDR3aa: CASSPSGSGANVLTF; j_gene: TRBJ2-6; abundance: NA; d_gene: NA; v_gene: TRBV9
CDR3nt: TGTGCCAGCAGCTTAGCAGGGGGCACCTACGAGCAGTACTTC; CDR3aa: CASSLAGGTYEQYF; j_gene: TRBJ2-7; abundance: NA; d_gene: TRBD1; v_gene: TRBV5-6
CDR3nt: TGTGCCAGCAGTTTAACCGGGACAATCGGAAACACCATATATTTT; CDR3aa: CASSLTGTIGNTIYF; j_gene: TRBJ1-3; abundance: once; d_gene: NA; v_gene: TRBV28
CDR3nt: TGTGCCAGCAGTTTATTTTCGGGACAGGGGGCCGAGCAGTACTTC; CDR3aa: CASSLFSGQGAEQYF; j_gene: TRBJ2-7; abundance: NA; d_gene: TRBD1; v_gene: TRBV27
CDR3nt: TGTGCCAGCGGACTAGCGGGGGGCCCGAGTGAGCAGTTCTTC; CDR3aa: CASGLAGGPSEQFF; j_gene: TRBJ2-1; abundance: NA; d_gene: TRBD2; v_gene: TRBV27
CDR3nt: TGTGCCAGCAGCGTAGGGGAGGGGTCTGGCTACACCTTC; CDR3aa: CASSVGEGSGYTF; j_gene: TRBJ1-2; abundance: NA; d_gene: NA; v_gene: TRBV9
CDR3nt: TGCGCCAGCACGGCGGGAGAGACCCAGTACTTC; CDR3aa: CASTAGETQYF; j_gene: TRBJ2-5; abundance: NA; d_gene: NA; v_gene: TRBV10-2
CDR3nt: TGCGCCAGCAGTCCTACAGATAGCAATCAGCCCCAGCATTTT; CDR3aa: CASSPTDSNQPQHF; j_gene: TRBJ1-5; abundance: NA; d_gene: NA; v_gene: TRBV4-1
CDR3nt: TGTGCCAGCAGTGGGCTCCGGGGGTACACGGATCAGCCCCAGCATTTT; CDR3aa: CASSGLRGYTDQPQHF; j_gene: TRBJ1-5; abundance: NA; d_gene: NA; v_gene: TRBV2
CDR3nt: TGTGCCAGCAGCTTCCCAGGAGGGGACGAGCAGTACTTC; CDR3aa: CASSFPGGDEQYF; j_gene: TRBJ2-7; abundance: NA; d_gene: NA; v_gene: TRBV5-8
CDR3nt: TGTGCCAGCAGCGGCTCGGGGACAGGGGATAATGAGCAGTTCTTC; CDR3aa: CASSGSGTGDNEQFF; j_gene: TRBJ2-1; abundance: once; d_gene: TRBD1; v_gene: TRBV9
CDR3nt: TGTGCCAGCAGCACCTACTCCCTATATGGCTACACCTTC; CDR3aa: CASSTYSLYGYTF; j_gene: TRBJ1-2; abundance: NA; d_gene: NA; v_gene: TRBV11-2
CDR3nt: TGTGCCATCAGTGAGGTCCCTTCGGGGTCACCCCTCCACTTT; CDR3aa: CAISEVPSGSPLHF; j_gene: TRBJ1-6; abundance: NA; d_gene: NA; v_gene: TRBV10-3
CDR3nt: TGTGCCATCAGTGAGTCTTTCGGGACCTACGAGCAGTACTTC; CDR3aa: CAISESFGTYEQYF; j_gene: TRBJ2-7; abundance: NA; d_gene: NA; v_gene: TRBV10-3
CDR3nt: TGTGCCAGCAGCGTAGGGTGGGCCCTATCCTACGAGCAGTACTTC; CDR3aa: CASSVGWALSYEQYF; j_gene: TRBJ2-7; abundance: NA; d_gene: NA; v_gene: TRBV9
CDR3nt: TGTGCCAGAGTACAGGGCCCCGAGCAGTACTTC; CDR3aa: CARVQGPEQYF; j_gene: TRBJ2-7; abundance: NA; d_gene: NA; v_gene: TRBV21-1
CDR3nt: TGTGCCAGCAGTTACCCCCGGGACAGGAGCACAGATACGCAGTATTTT; CDR3aa: CASSYPRDRSTDTQYF; j_gene: TRBJ2-3; abundance: NA; d_gene: TRBD1; v_gene: TRBV6-5
CDR3nt: TGCAGCGCTGGGGCTAGCGGGGCCCTGGATGAGCAGTTCTTC; CDR3aa: CSAGASGALDEQFF; j_gene: TRBJ2-1; abundance: NA; d_gene: TRBD2; v_gene: TRBV29-1
CDR3nt: TGTGCCACCAGCATCCGACCAGGGCTATGGGATTCACCCCTCCACTTT; CDR3aa: CATSIRPGLWDSPLHF; j_gene: TRBJ1-6; abundance: NA; d_gene: NA; v_gene: TRBV15
CDR3nt: TGTGCCAGCAGCCCGAGTGAGACGGGGGCCTATAATTCACCCCTCCACTTT; CDR3aa: CASSPSETGAYNSPLHF; j_gene: TRBJ1-6; abundance: many; d_gene: NA; v_gene: TRBV7-9
CDR3nt: TGTGCCAGCAGCCAAGCGGCAGGGAAAACTGAAGCTTTCTTT; CDR3aa: CASSQAAGKTEAFF; j_gene: TRBJ1-1; abundance: NA; d_gene: NA; v_gene: TRBV4-2
CDR3nt: TGTGCCAGCACCCCAGGAAGGGCTACAGAACAAAGGGGCACTGAAGCTTTCTTT; CDR3aa: CASTPGRATEQRGTEAFF; j_gene: TRBJ1-1; abundance: NA; d_gene: NA; v_gene: TRBV16
CDR3nt: TGTGCCAGCAGCCTCTACCACAGGCTCTCTGGAAACACCATATATTTT; CDR3aa: CASSLYHRLSGNTIYF; j_gene: TRBJ1-3; abundance: NA; d_gene: NA; v_gene: TRBV7-6
CDR3nt: TGTGCCATCAGACCCCCCCACGGACAGGGGGAAGCTTTCTTT; CDR3aa: CAIRPPHGQGEAFF; j_gene: TRBJ1-1; abundance: NA; d_gene: TRBD1; v_gene: TRBV10-3
CDR3nt: TGTGCCAGCAGCTTAGGACAGGGGGCTAACTATGGCTACACCTTC; CDR3aa: CASSLGQGANYGYTF; j_gene: TRBJ1-2; abundance: NA; d_gene: TRBD1; v_gene: TRBV7-2
CDR3nt: TGTGCCAGCAGTTATGGAGGGGGCAGCGAGCAGTACTTC; CDR3aa: CASSYGGGSEQYF; j_gene: TRBJ2-7; abundance: NA; d_gene: NA; v_gene: TRBV6-5
CDR3nt: TGCGCCAGCAGCCAAGATTTAGGACAGGGACACGAAAAACTGTTTTTT; CDR3aa: CASSQDLGQGHEKLFF; j_gene: TRBJ1-4; abundance: NA; d_gene: TRBD1; v_gene: TRBV4-3
CDR3nt: TGTGCTAGTGGTACAGGGAAGTCGGAGCAGTACTTC; CDR3aa: CASGTGKSEQYF; j_gene: TRBJ2-7; abundance: NA; d_gene: NA; v_gene: TRBV12-5
CDR3nt: TGTGCCAGCAGCTTAGCTTCGGTTCCAGGGGGTGAATACGAGCAGTACTTC; CDR3aa: CASSLASVPGGEYEQYF; j_gene: TRBJ2-7; abundance: NA; d_gene: TRBD1; v_gene: TRBV7-8
CDR3nt: TGTGCCAGCAGCTTTCGGGACAGGCCGTACAATGAGCAGTTCTTC; CDR3aa: CASSFRDRPYNEQFF; j_gene: TRBJ2-1; abundance: NA; d_gene: TRBD1; v_gene: TRBV7-9
CDR3nt: TGCGCCAGCAGCTACGGGACTACCGCCTACGAGCAGTACTTC; CDR3aa: CASSYGTTAYEQYF; j_gene: TRBJ2-7; abundance: NA; d_gene: TRBD2; v_gene: TRBV5-1
CDR3nt: TGCAGCGTAAATACAGGGGACTATGGCTACACCTTC; CDR3aa: CSVNTGDYGYTF; j_gene: TRBJ1-2; abundance: NA; d_gene: TRBD1; v_gene: TRBV29-1
CDR3nt: TGTGCCAGCAGTTTGCAGAGACAGGGGGCGCGGTACAATGAGCAGTTCTTC; CDR3aa: CASSLQRQGARYNEQFF; j_gene: TRBJ2-1; abundance: once; d_gene: TRBD1; v_gene: TRBV28
CDR3nt: TGTGCCAGCACTCCTAAGGACAGGGGTGTCACAGATACGCAGTATTTT; CDR3aa: CASTPKDRGVTDTQYF; j_gene: TRBJ2-3; abundance: once; d_gene: TRBD1; v_gene: TRBV7-9
CDR3nt: TGTGCCAGCAGCCCGGACAGGGCTGAGCAGTTCTTC; CDR3aa: CASSPDRAEQFF; j_gene: TRBJ2-1; abundance: NA; d_gene: TRBD1; v_gene: TRBV7-2
CDR3nt: TGTGCCAGCAGCGCTGTAGGTACCCGGGGTTACAATGAGCAGTTCTTC; CDR3aa: CASSAVGTRGYNEQFF; j_gene: TRBJ2-1; abundance: NA; d_gene: NA; v_gene: TRBV9
CDR3nt: TGTGCCAGCAGCGTAGAGGGGGCTGAAGCTTTCTTT; CDR3aa: CASSVEGAEAFF; j_gene: TRBJ1-1; abundance: NA; d_gene: NA; v_gene: TRBV9
CDR3nt: TGTGCCAGCAGCTTCGGTGGCGGATCCTACGAGCAGTACTTC; CDR3aa: CASSFGGGSYEQYF; j_gene: TRBJ2-7; abundance: NA; d_gene: NA; v_gene: TRBV9
CDR3nt: TGTGCCAGCAGTTTGCGGCGAGGGATAGGCTACACCTTC; CDR3aa: CASSLRRGIGYTF; j_gene: TRBJ1-2; abundance: NA; d_gene: NA; v_gene: TRBV27
CDR3nt: TGTGCCAGCAGCGCAAGCGGGGGGCCCTCCTACGAGCAGTACTTC; CDR3aa: CASSASGGPSYEQYF; j_gene: TRBJ2-7; abundance: NA; d_gene: TRBD2; v_gene: TRBV9
CDR3nt: TGTGCCAGCAGCCAGGACAGGGGCCAATACAATGAGCAGTTCTTC; CDR3aa: CASSQDRGQYNEQFF; j_gene: TRBJ2-1; abundance: NA; d_gene: TRBD1; v_gene: TRBV7-2
CDR3nt: TGTGCCAGTAGTAGGCACCTAGCAGATACGCAGTATTTT; CDR3aa: CASSRHLADTQYF; j_gene: TRBJ2-3; abundance: NA; d_gene: NA; v_gene: TRBV19
CDR3nt: TGTGCCCCAATGAGGGCGGGTGAAGCTTTCTTT; CDR3aa: CAPMRAGEAFF; j_gene: TRBJ1-1; abundance: NA; d_gene: NA; v_gene: TRBV21-1
CDR3nt: TGTGCCACCAGCAGCTACCGGGATACCTACGAGCAGTACTTC; CDR3aa: CATSSYRDTYEQYF; j_gene: TRBJ2-7; abundance: NA; d_gene: NA; v_gene: TRBV15
CDR3nt: TGTGCCAGCAGTGAAGGCCGGGGTTCTGGGGCCAACGTCCTGACTTTC; CDR3aa: CASSEGRGSGANVLTF; j_gene: TRBJ2-6; abundance: NA; d_gene: NA; v_gene: TRBV2